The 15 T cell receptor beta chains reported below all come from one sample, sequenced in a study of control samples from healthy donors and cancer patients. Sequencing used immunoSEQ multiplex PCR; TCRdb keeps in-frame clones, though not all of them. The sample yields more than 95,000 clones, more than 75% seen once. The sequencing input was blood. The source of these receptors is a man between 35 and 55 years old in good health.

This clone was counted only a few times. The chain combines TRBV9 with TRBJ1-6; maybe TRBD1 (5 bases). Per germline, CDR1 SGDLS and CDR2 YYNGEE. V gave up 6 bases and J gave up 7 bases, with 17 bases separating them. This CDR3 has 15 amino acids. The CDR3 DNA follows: TGTGCCAGCACCATCGGGGGGGGGAACAATTCACCCCTCCACTTT. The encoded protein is CASTIGGGNNSPLHF.

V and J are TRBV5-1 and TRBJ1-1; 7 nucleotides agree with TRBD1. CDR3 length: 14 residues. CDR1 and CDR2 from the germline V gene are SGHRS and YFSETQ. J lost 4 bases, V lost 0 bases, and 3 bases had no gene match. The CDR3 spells CASSLEGARTEAFF. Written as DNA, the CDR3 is TGCGCCAGCAGCTTGGAGGGGGCACGCACTGAAGCTTTCTTT. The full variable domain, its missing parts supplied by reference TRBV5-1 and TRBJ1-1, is KAGVTQTPRYLIKTRGQQVTLSCSPISGHRSVSWYQQTPGQGLQFLFEYFSETQRNKGNFPGRFSGRQFSNSRSEMNVSTLELGDSALYLCASSLEGARTEAFFGQGTRLTVV.

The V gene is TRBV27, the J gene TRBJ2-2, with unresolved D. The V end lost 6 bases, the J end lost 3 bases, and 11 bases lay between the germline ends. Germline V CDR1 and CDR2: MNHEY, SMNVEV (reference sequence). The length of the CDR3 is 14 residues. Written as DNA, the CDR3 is TGTGCCAGCAGGCCGAGCTATCACACCGGGGAGCTGTTTTTT. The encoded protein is CASRPSYHTGELFF.

The CDR3 bases are TGTGCCAGCAGTTTCCGCCAAACAGGGGTGAATGAGCAGTTCTTC. Its translation is CASSFRQTGVNEQFF. The rearrangement uses TRBV6-5 and TRBJ2-1; 7 nucleotides line up with TRBD1. Germline V CDR1 and CDR2: MNHEY, SVGAGI. Losses at the gene ends were 4 bases for V and 7 bases for J; bases not matched to a gene: 10. CDR3 size: 15 residues.

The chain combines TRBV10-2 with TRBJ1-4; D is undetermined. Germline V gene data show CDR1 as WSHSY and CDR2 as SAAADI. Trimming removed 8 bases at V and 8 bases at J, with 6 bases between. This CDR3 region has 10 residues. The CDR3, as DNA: TGCGCCAGCTATAGCGAAAAACTGTTTTTT. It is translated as CASYSEKLFF.

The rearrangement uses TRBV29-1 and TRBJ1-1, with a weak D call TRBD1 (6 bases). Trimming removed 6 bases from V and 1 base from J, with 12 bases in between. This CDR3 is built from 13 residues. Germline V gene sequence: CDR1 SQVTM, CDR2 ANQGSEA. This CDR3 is CSVADSWNTEAFF. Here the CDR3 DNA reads TGCAGCGTCGCGGACAGTTGGAACACTGAAGCTTTCTTT.

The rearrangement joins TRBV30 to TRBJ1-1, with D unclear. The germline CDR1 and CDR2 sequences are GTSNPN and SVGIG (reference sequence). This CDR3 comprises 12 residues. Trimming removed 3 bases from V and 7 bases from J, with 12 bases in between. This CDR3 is CAWRDLTIEAFF. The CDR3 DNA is TGTGCCTGGAGGGACCTGACCATTGAAGCTTTCTTT.

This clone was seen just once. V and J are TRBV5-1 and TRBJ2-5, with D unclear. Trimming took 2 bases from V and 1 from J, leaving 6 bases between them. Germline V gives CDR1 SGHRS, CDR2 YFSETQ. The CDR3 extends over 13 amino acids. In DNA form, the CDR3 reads TGCGCCAGCAGCTTTCAGTTCCAAGAGACCCAGTACTTC. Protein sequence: CASSFQFQETQYF.

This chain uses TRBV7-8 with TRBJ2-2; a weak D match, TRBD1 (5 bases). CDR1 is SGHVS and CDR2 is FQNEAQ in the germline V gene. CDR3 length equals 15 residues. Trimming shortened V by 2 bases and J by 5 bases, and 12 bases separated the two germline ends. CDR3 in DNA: TGTGCCAGCAGCTTATTGGCAGGGTATACCGGGGAGCTGTTTTTT. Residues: CASSLLAGYTGELFF.

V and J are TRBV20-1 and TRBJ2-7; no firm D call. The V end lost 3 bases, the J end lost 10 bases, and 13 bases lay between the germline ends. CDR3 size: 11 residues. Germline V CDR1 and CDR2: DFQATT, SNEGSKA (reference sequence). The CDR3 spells CSASRQESQYF. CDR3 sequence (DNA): TGCAGTGCTAGCCGGCAGGAGTCACAGTACTTC.

The CDR3 sequence: CASRTGNSYEQYF. The CDR3 DNA sequence: TGTGCCAGCAGGACAGGGAACTCCTACGAGCAGTACTTC. V gene TRBV6-5 combines with J gene TRBJ2-7; 7 nucleotides agree with TRBD1. From germline, CDR1 is MNHEY and CDR2 SVGAGI. V shed 6 bases, J shed 0 bases, and the junction held 2 bases outside the gene matches. The CDR3 has 13 amino acids.

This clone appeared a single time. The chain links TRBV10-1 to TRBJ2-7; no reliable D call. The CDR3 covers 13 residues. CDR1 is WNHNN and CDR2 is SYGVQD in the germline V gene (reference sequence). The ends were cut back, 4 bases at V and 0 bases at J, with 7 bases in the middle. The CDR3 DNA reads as TGCGCCAGCAGTGTAGCAGGCTCCTACGAGCAGTACTTC. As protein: CASSVAGSYEQYF.

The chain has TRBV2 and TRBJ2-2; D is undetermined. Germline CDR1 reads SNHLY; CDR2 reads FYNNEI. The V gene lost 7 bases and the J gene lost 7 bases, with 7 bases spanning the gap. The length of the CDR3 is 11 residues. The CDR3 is CASTLVGELFF. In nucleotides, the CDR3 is TGTGCCAGCACGTTGGTCGGGGAGCTGTTTTTT.

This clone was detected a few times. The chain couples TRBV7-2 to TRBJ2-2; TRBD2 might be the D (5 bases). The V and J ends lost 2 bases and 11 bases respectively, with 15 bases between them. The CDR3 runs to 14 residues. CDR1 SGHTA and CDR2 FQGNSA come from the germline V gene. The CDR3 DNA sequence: TGTGCCAGCAGCTTATCTGTAGGCCGGGGTGAGCTGTTTTTT. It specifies CASSLSVGRGELFF.

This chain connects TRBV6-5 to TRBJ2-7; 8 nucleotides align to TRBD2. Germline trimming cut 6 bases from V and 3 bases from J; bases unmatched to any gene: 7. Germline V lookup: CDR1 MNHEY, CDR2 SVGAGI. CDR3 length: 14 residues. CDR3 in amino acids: CASRSGGRGYEQYF. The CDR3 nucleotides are TGTGCCAGCAGATCGGGGGGGAGGGGCTACGAGCAGTACTTC.